These 14 T cell receptor beta chains were all obtained from the same sample, sequenced in a study of blood T cell repertoires in COVID-19. Only in-frame clones appear in the TCRdb table, and some are missing; sequencing was by immunoSEQ multiplex PCR. The sample comprises about 91,000 clones, more than 75% of which are singletons, and about 5% rests with the top ten. Specimen: peripheral blood. The source is a woman of 80 years or more with active COVID-19.

The chain has TRBV29-1 and TRBJ2-7; 10 bases fit TRBD2. Germline CDR1 reads SQVTM; CDR2 reads ANQGSEA. There are 13 residues in the CDR3. Trimming at V came to 7 bases and at J to 6 bases, leaving 9 bases not matched to a gene. In DNA form, the CDR3 reads TGCAGCGCTGGAAGCGGGGGGGTTCGCGAGCAGTACTTC. This encodes CSAGSGGVREQYF.

The genes are TRBV23-1 and TRBJ2-6, with a possible D match to TRBD1 (6 bases). Being an ORF, TRBV23-1 has a function that is uncertain. V dropped 8 bases and J dropped 0 bases, with 14 bases sitting between them. The CDR3 contains 16 residues. DNA of the CDR3: TGCGCCAGCCCTGCGCAGGGGACCTCTGGGGCCAACGTCCTGACTTTC. Its protein is CASPAQGTSGANVLTF.

The chain links TRBV24-1 to TRBJ2-1; D is undetermined. The CDR3 is made up of 12 amino acids. Trimming pared 1 base from V and 10 bases from J, leaving 7 bases between. Germline CDR1 is KGHDR and CDR2 is SFDVKD. CDR3 sequence: CATSDFSTEQFF. DNA for the CDR3: TGTGCCACCAGTGATTTTTCGACAGAGCAGTTCTTC.

The rearrangement uses TRBV18 and TRBJ1-5; TRBD1 might be the D (6 bases). Germline V gene data show CDR1 as KGHSH and CDR2 as LQKENI. The CDR3 runs 15 residues. Trimming removed 2 bases from V and 4 bases from J, with 12 bases in between. The CDR3 bases are TGTGCCAGCTCACCAGTAACAGGGAGAAATCAGCCCCAGCATTTT. This codes for CASSPVTGRNQPQHF.

V usage is TRBV12-3 or TRBV12-4 and J usage is TRBJ2-3; no firm D call. Trimming stripped 6 bases from V and 7 bases from J, with 14 bases between. There are 13 residues in the CDR3. The DNA of the CDR3 is TGTGCCAGCAGCCAGAATAGCATATATACGCAGTATTTT. Amino acid sequence: CASSQNSIYTQYF.

The chain links TRBV5-4 to TRBJ2-3; 7 bases are a match to TRBD2. The V gene's germline CDR1 is SGHNT and CDR2 YYREEE (reference sequence). The CDR3 is 20 amino acids. The trim removed 3 bases at V and 3 bases at J, leaving 22 bases unmatched. The CDR3 region is CASSSYQASRGRALTDTQYF. As DNA, the CDR3 is TGTGCCAGCAGCTCATACCAAGCCTCCCGGGGGAGGGCCCTGACAGATACGCAGTATTTT.

The rearrangement joins TRBV19 to TRBJ2-5; 8 nucleotides agree with TRBD1. V gave up 5 bases and J gave up 1 base; unmatched junction bases: 6. The CDR3 sequence is 15 residues long. CDR1 and CDR2 (germline): LNHDA, SQIVND (reference sequence). The CDR3 is CASSRLDRGQETQYF. In DNA, the CDR3 is TGTGCCAGTAGTCGGCTTGACAGGGGCCAAGAGACCCAGTACTTC.

The chain recombines TRBV19 with TRBJ1-2; TRBD1 might be the D (5 bases). From germline, CDR1 is LNHDA and CDR2 SQIVND (reference sequence). The CDR3 runs 17 residues. V was cut by 5 bases and J by 0 bases, with 19 bases left in between. The CDR3 reads CASSPLGGAGANYGYTF. As DNA, the CDR3 is TGTGCCAGTAGTCCGCTGGGAGGGGCCGGAGCTAACTATGGCTACACCTTC.

The chain joins TRBV7-9 to TRBJ1-1; maybe TRBD1 (5 bases). The V end lost 0 bases, the J end lost 4 bases, and 12 bases lay between the germline ends. There are 15 residues in the CDR3. Germline V gene lookup returns CDR1 SEHNR and CDR2 FQNEAQ (reference sequence). The CDR3 region is CASSLASQGGTEAFF. The CDR3 coding sequence is TGTGCCAGCAGCTTAGCTAGCCAGGGTGGCACTGAAGCTTTCTTT.

V gene TRBV4-1 combines with J gene TRBJ2-7; no clear D. V lost 0 bases and J 3 bases, leaving 9 bases between the germline ends. Germline V CDR1 and CDR2: MGHRA, YSYEKL. The CDR3 is 14 amino acids. CDR3 sequence: CASSQETASYEQYF. The CDR3 DNA reads TGCGCCAGCAGCCAAGAGACTGCGAGCTACGAGCAGTACTTC.

The chain uses TRBV24-1 and TRBJ2-5, with D possibly TRBD2 on 5 matching bases. The CDR3 length is 13 residues. CDR1 is KGHDR and CDR2 is SFDVKD in the germline V gene. The V and J ends lost 6 bases and 3 bases respectively, with 10 bases between them. In DNA, the CDR3 is TGTGCCACCAGTCCGGGAAAAAAAGAGACCCAGTACTTC. Residues: CATSPGKKETQYF.

V and J are TRBV2 and TRBJ2-5; 9 positions match TRBD1. The CDR3 extends over 14 amino acids. Looked up from germline, CDR1 is SNHLY and CDR2 is FYNNEI. V lost 3 bases, J lost 5 bases, and 4 bases stayed unmatched. This CDR3 reads CASSEGQGRETQYF. The DNA of the CDR3 is TGTGCCAGCAGTGAGGGACAGGGAAGGGAGACCCAGTACTTC.

The rearrangement uses TRBV6-5 and TRBJ2-2; D gene uncertain. V lost 0 bases and J 4 bases, leaving 9 bases between the germline ends. In germline, CDR1 is MNHEY, CDR2 SVGAGI. This CDR3 spans 15 amino acids. The CDR3 nucleotides read TGTGCCAGCAGTTACTCGACTTTAGCCACCGGGGAGCTGTTTTTT. This translates into CASSYSTLATGELFF.

The gene calls are TRBV19 and TRBJ2-7, with a weak D call TRBD1 (6 bases). Trimming took 8 bases from V and 0 from J, leaving 14 bases between them. Germline CDR1 is LNHDA and CDR2 is SQIVND (reference sequence). This CDR3 has 14 amino acids. CDR3 nucleotide sequence: TGTGCCAGTGCAACACAGGGCAACTCCTACGAGCAGTACTTC. Its translation is CASATQGNSYEQYF.